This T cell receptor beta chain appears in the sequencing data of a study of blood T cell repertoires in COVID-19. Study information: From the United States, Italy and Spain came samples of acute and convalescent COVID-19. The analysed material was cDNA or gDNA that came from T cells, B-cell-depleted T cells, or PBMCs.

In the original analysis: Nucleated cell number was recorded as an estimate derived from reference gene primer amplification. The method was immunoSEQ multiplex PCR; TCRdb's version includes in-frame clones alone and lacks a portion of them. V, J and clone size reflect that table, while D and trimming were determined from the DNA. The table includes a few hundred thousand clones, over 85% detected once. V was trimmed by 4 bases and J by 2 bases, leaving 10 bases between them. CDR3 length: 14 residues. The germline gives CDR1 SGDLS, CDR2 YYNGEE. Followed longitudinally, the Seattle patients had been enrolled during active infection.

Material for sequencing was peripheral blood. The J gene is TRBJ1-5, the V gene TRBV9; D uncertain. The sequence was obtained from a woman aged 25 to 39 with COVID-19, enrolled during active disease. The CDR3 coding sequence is TGTGCCAGCAGCCCAGAGCAGGGCAATCAGCCCCAGCATTTT. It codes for CASSPEQGNQPQHF. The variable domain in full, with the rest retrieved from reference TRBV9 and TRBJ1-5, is DSGVTQTPKHLITATGQRVTLRCSPRSGDLSVYWYQQSLDQGLQFLIQYYNGEERAKGNILERFSAQQFPDLHSELNLSSLELGDSALYFCASSPEQGNQPQHFGDGTRLSIL.